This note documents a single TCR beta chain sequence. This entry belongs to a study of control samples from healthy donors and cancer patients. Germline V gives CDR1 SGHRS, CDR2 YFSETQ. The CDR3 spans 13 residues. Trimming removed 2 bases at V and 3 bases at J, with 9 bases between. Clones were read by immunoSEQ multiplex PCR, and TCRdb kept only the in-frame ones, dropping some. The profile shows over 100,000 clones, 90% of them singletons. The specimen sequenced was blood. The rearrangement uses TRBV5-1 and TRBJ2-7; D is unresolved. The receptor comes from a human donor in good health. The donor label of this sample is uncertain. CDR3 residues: CASSFSIGYEQYF. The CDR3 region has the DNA TGCGCCAGCAGCTTTTCTATCGGCTACGAGCAGTACTTC.